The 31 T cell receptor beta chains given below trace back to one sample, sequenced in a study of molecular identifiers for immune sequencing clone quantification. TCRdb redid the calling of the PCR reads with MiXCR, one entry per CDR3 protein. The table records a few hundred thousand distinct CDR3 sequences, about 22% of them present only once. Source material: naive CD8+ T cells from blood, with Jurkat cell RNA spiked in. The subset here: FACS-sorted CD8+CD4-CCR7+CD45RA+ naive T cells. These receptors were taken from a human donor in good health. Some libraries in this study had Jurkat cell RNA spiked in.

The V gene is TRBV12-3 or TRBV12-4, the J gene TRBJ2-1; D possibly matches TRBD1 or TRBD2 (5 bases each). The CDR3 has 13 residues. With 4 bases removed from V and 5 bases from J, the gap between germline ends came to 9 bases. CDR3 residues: CASSCGGNNEQFF. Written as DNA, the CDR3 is TGTGCCAGCAGTTGTGGGGGAAACAATGAGCAGTTCTTC.

The CDR3 nucleotides read TGTGCCAGTAGTATTTTTTCCAGGGCCGGCCAGCCCCAGCATTTT. Translated: CASSIFSRAGQPQHF. The chain links TRBV19 to TRBJ1-5, with TRBD1 as a possible D gene (5 bases). The CDR3 loop spans 15 amino acids. Germline lookup yields CDR1 LNHDA and CDR2 SQIVND (reference sequence). V shed 3 bases and J shed 7 bases, with 16 bases lying between them.

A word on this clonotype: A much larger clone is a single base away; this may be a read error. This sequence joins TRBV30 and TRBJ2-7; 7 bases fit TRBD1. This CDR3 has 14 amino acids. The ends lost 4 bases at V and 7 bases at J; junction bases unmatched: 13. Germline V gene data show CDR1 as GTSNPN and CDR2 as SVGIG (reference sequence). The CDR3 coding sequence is TGTGCCTGGACCGGTGGGGCAGGGGGTAGAGAGCAGTACTTC. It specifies CAWTGGAGGREQYF.

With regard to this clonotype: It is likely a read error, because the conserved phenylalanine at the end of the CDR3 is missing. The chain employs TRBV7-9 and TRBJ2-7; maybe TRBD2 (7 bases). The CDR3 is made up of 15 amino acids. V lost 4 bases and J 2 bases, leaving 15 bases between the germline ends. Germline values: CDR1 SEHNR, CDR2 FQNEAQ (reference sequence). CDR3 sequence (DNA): TGTGCCAGCAGCTCAAGGGGGGGGTCGCCCTACGAGCAGTACTGC. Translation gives CASSSRGGSPYEQYC.

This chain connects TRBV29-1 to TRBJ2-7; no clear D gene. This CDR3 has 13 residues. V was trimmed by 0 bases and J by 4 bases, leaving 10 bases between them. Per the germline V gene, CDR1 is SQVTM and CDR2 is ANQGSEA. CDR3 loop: CSVEEGRPYEQYF. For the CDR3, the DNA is TGCAGCGTTGAAGAAGGGCGGCCTTACGAGCAGTACTTC.

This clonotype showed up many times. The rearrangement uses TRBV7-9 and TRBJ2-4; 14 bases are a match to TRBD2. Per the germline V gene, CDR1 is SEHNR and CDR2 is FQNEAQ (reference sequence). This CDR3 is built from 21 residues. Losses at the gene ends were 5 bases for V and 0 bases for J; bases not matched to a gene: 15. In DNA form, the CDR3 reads TGTGCCAGCAGCATAGAACCGGGACTAGCGGGAGCTGGAGTAGCCAAAAACATTCAGTACTTC. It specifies CASSIEPGLAGAGVAKNIQYF.

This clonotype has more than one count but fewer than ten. The CDR3 region is CASSQGGGVMNTEAFF. For the CDR3, the DNA is TGCGCCAGCAGCCAAGGCGGCGGGGTCATGAACACTGAAGCTTTCTTT. The chain joins TRBV4-1 to TRBJ1-1; no reliable D call. Trimming cost V 1 base and J 0 bases, with 12 bases left between them. The CDR3 contains 16 residues. Germline lookup yields CDR1 MGHRA and CDR2 YSYEKL.

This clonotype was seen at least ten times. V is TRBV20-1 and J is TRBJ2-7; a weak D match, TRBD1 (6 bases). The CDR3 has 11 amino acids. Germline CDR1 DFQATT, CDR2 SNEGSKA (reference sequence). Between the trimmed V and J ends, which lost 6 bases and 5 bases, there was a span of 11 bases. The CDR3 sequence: CSAMTGHEQYF. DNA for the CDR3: TGCAGTGCGATGACAGGTCACGAGCAGTACTTC.

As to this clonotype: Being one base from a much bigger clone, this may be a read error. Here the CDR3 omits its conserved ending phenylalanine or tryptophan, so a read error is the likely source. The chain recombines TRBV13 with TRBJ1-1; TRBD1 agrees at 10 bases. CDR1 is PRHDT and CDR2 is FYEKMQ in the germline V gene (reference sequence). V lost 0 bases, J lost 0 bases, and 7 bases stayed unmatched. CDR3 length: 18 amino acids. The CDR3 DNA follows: TGTGCCAGCAGCTTAGGAGGACAGGGGGGGATCATGAACACTGAAGCTTTCTCT. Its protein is CASSLGGQGGIMNTEAFS.

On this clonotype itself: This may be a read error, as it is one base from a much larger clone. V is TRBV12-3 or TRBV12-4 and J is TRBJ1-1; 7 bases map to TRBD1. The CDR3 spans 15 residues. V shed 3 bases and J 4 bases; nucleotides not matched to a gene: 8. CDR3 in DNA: TGTGCCAGCAGTTTGGAGACAGGGTGGAGCACTGAAGCTTTCTTT. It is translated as CASSLETGWSTEAFF.

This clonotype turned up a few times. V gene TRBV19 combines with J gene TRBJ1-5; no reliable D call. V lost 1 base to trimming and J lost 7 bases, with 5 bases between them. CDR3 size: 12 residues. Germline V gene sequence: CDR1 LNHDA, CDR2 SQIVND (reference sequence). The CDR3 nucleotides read TGTGCCAGTAGTATAGGGCGGCAGCCCCAGCATTTT. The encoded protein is CASSIGRQPQHF.

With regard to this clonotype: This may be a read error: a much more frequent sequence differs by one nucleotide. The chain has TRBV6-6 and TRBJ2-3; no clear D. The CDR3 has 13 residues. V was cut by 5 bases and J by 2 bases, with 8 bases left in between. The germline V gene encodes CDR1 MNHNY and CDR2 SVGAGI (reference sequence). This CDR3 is CASSGYSTDTQYF. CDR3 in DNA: TGTGCCAGCAGTGGCTACTCCACAGATACGCAGTATTTT.

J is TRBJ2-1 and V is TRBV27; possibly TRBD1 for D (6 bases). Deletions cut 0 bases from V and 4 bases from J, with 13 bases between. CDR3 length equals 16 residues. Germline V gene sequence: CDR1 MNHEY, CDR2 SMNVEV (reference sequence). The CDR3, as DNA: TGTGCCAGCAGTTTATCTACAGGGCCCAGTTACAATGAGCAGTTCTTC. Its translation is CASSLSTGPSYNEQFF.

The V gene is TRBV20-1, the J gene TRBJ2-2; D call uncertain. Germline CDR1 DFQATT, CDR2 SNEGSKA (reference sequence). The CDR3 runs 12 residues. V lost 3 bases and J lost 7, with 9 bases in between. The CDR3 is CSARSPSGELFF. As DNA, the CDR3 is TGCAGTGCTAGGTCCCCAAGCGGGGAGCTGTTTTTT.

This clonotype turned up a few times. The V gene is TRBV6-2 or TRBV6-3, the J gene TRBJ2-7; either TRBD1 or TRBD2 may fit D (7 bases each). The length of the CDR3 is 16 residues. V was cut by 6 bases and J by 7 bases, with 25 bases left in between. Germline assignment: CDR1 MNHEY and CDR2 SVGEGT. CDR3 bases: TGTGCCAGCAGCCAAAAACCCCAGGGGGGGTATGGGGAGCAGTACTTC. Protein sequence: CASSQKPQGGYGEQYF.

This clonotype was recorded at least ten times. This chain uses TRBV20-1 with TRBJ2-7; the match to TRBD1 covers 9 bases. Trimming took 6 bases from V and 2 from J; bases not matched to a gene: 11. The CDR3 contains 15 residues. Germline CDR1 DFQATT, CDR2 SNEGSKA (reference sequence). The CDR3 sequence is CSAHFRDRVPYEQYF. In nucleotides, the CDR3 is TGCAGTGCCCATTTCCGGGACAGGGTCCCCTACGAGCAGTACTTC.

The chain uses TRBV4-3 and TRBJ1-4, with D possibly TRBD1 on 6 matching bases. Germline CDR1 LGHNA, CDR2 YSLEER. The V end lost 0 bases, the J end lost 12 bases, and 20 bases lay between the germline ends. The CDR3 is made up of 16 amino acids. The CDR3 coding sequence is TGCGCCAGCAGCCAAGACCCTCCGGGGGCCGGCGAAGAACTGTTTTTT. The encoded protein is CASSQDPPGAGEELFF.

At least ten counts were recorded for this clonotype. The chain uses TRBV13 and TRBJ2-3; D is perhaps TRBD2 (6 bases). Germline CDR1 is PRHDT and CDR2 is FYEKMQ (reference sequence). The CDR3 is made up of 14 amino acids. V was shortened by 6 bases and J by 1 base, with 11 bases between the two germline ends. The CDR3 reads CASSPGLRTDTQYF. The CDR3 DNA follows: TGTGCCAGCAGTCCGGGACTGCGCACAGATACGCAGTATTTT.

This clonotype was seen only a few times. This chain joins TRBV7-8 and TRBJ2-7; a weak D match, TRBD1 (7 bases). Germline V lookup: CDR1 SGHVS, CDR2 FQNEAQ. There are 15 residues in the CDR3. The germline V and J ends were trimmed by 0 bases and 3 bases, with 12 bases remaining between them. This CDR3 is CASSLAGGQIYEQYF. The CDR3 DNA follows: TGTGCCAGCAGCTTAGCGGGGGGACAGATCTACGAGCAGTACTTC.

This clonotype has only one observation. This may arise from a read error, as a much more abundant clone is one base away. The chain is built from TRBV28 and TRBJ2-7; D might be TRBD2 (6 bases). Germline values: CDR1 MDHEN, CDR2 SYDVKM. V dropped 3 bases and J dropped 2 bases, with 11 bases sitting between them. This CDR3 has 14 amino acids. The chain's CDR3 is CASSFRERTYEQYF. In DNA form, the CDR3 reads TGTGCCAGCAGTTTCCGGGAGCGTACCTACGAGCAGTACTTC.

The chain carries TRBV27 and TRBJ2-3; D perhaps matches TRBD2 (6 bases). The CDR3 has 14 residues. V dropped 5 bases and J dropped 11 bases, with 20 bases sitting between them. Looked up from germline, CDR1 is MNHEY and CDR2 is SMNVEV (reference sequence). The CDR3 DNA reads TGTGCCAGCAGTCCAGTGACTAGTTTATCAGGGCAGTATTTT. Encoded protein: CASSPVTSLSGQYF.

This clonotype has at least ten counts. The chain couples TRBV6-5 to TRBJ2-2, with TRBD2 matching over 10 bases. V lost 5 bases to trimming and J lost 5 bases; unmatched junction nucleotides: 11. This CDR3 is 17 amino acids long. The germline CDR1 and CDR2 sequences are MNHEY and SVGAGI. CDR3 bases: TGTGCCAGCAGTCTCCCGCTAGCGGGAGTTAAAACCGGGGAGCTGTTTTTT. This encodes CASSLPLAGVKTGELFF.

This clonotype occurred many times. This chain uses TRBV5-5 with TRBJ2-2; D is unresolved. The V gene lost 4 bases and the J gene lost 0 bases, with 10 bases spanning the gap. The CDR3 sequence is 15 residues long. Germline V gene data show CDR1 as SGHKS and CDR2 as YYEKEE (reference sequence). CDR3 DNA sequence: TGTGCCAGCAGCGATGGTGACTCGAACACCGGGGAGCTGTTTTTT. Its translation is CASSDGDSNTGELFF.

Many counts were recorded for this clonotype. The CDR3 loop reads CASSLSEGGSRYEQYF. In DNA, the CDR3 is TGTGCCAGCAGTTTGTCCGAAGGGGGGTCCCGCTACGAGCAGTACTTC. The chain couples TRBV27 to TRBJ2-7; D possibly matches TRBD1 or TRBD2 (6 bases each). Trimming cost V 3 bases and J 3 bases, with 18 bases left between them. The germline CDR1 and CDR2 sequences are MNHEY and SMNVEV (reference sequence). This CDR3 contains 16 residues.

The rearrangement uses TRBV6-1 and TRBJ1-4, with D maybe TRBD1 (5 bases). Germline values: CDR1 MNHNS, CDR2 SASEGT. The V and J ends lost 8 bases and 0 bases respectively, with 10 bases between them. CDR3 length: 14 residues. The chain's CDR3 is CASWGSTTNEKLFF. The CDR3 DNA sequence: TGTGCCAGCTGGGGGTCAACAACTAATGAAAAACTGTTTTTT.

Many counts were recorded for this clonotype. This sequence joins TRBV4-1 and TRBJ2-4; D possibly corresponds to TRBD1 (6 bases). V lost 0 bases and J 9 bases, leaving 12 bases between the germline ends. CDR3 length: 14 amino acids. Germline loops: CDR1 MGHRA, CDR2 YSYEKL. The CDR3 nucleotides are TGCGCCAGCAGCCAAGAAAACAGGGATGGCATTCAGTACTTC. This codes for CASSQENRDGIQYF.

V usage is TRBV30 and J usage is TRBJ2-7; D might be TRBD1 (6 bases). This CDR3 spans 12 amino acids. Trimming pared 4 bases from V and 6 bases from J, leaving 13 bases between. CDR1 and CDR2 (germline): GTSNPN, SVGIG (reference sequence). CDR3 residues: CAWTTGGGEQYF. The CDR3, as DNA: TGTGCCTGGACGACAGGAGGTGGCGAGCAGTACTTC.

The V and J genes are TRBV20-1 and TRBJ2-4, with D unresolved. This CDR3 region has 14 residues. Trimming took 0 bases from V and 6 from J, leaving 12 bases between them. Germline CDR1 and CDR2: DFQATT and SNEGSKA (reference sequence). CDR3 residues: CSARDLDTGNIQYF. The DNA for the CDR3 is TGCAGTGCTAGAGACCTTGATACTGGAAACATTCAGTACTTC.

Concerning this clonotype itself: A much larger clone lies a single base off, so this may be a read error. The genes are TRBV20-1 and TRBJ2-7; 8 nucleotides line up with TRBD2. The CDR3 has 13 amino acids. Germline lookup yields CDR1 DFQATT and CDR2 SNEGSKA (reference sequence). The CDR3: CRADPTSAYEQYF. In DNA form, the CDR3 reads TGCCGTGCTGACCCGACTAGCGCCTACGAGCAGTACTTC.

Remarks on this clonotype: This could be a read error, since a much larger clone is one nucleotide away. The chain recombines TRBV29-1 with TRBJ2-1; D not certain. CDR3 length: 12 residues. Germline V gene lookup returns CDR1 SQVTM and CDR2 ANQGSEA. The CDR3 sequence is CSARTGRSERFF. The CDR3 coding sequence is TGCAGCGCTCGGACCGGCCGGAGTGAGCGGTTCTTC.

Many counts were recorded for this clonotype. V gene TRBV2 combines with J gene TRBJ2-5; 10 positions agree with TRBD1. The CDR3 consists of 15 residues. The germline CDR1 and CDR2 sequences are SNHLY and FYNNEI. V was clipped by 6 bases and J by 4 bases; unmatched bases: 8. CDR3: CASSEPGQGLETQYF. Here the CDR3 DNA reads TGTGCCAGCAGCGAACCGGGACAGGGGTTAGAGACCCAGTACTTC.